This T cell receptor beta chain was observed in a study of shared T cell receptors in the human thymus. Using immunoSEQ multiplex PCR, the repertoire was profiled, and TCRdb retains in-frame clones only, with some absent. The sample consists of roughly 660,000 clones, 88% of them appearing once. V shed 5 bases and J 6 bases; nucleotides not matched to a gene: 12. This CDR3 is 16 amino acids long. CDR1 is MDHEN, CDR2 SYDVKM, per germline. This sample also belongs to another study, concerning human thymus T cells. That source reports: V and J genes seemed to be used with bias in thymic and blood repertoires.

The TCR was taken from a boy in the first two years of life with a congenital heart defect. Specimen: thymocytes. The V call is TRBV28, the J call TRBJ2-1, with 8 positions matching TRBD2. DNA for the CDR3: TGTGCCAGCAGTCCTATACTAGCGGAAGGCGGCAATGAGCAGTTCTTC. It translates to CASSPILAEGGNEQFF.